These 30 T cell receptor beta chains share one sample of origin, sequenced in a study of CD8+CD57+ T cells in acquired aplastic anemia. According to the study, genomic DNA was the template for TCR beta VDJ and CDR3 profiling. MiXCR, applied by TCRdb to the reads, yields one record per CDR3 protein. The sample carries 150,000 or so distinct CDR3 sequences, approximately 60% recorded once. The sample comprised sorted CD4+, CD8+, or CD8+CD57+ T cells (not recorded which) from PBMCs. The receptors stem from a human donor in good health.

There are a few counts of this clonotype. J is TRBJ2-1 and V is TRBV19; 9 nucleotides match TRBD2. V lost 8 bases to trimming and J lost 6 bases; unmatched junction nucleotides: 11. This CDR3 has 15 amino acids. Germline V lookup: CDR1 LNHDA, CDR2 SQIVND (reference sequence). The CDR3 here is CASSAALAGSNEQFF. CDR3 coding DNA: TGTGCCAGTTCCGCCGCCCTAGCGGGGAGCAATGAGCAGTTCTTC.

This clonotype has a handful of counts. The chain has TRBV4-1 and TRBJ2-4, with no clear D. CDR3 length: 16 residues. The ends were cut back, 1 base at V and 3 bases at J, with 13 bases in the middle. Germline-derived CDR1 and CDR2 are MGHRA and YSYEKL. The CDR3 sequence: CASSQVMGSVKNIQYF. The CDR3 DNA follows: TGCGCCAGCAGCCAAGTGATGGGGTCGGTCAAAAACATTCAGTACTTC.

The J gene is TRBJ1-5, the V gene TRBV15, with TRBD1 as a possible D gene (5 bases). The CDR3 has 17 residues. With 0 bases removed from V and 1 base from J, the gap between germline ends came to 13 bases. Germline values: CDR1 LNHNV, CDR2 YYDKDF (reference sequence). The CDR3 nucleotides are TGTGCCACCAGCAGAGATAGGGGCAGCAAAAGCAATCAGCCCCAGCATTTT. It is translated as CATSRDRGSKSNQPQHF.

About this clonotype: The germline gene is not matched at one end of the junction; a read error may be the cause. The chain recombines TRBV5-1 with TRBJ1-1, with D hard to call. The CDR3 length is 14 residues. The germline V gene has CDR1 SGHRS and CDR2 YFSETQ. CDR3 residues: CVSSLASGNTEAFF. Here the CDR3 DNA reads TGCGTCAGCAGCTTGGCCAGCGGGAACACTGAAGCTTTCTTT.

The V call is TRBV12-3 or TRBV12-4, the J call TRBJ2-7; 9 positions agree with TRBD2. The CDR3 is 13 residues long. V dropped 5 bases and J dropped 5; count of bases not matched to a gene: 4. Written as DNA, the CDR3 is TGTGCCAGCAGTGGGGGACTAGCCCACGAGCAGTACTTC. This translates into CASSGGLAHEQYF.

The chain recombines TRBV7-3 with TRBJ2-3; 8 bases map to TRBD2. This CDR3 region has 15 residues. CDR1 and CDR2 from the germline V gene are SGHTA and FQGTGA. The V gene end was trimmed by 2 bases and the J gene end by 2 bases; junction bases not matched to a gene: 3. The CDR3 reads CASSLYGGDTDTQYF. In DNA, the CDR3 is TGTGCCAGCAGCTTATACGGGGGGGACACAGATACGCAGTATTTT. Drawing the rest from reference TRBV7-3 and TRBJ2-3, the complete variable domain is GAGVSQTPSNKVTEKGKYVELRCDPISGHTALYWYRQSLGQGPEFLIYFQGTGAADDSGLPNDRFFAVRPEGSVSTLKIQRTERGDSAVYLCASSLYGGDTDTQYFGPGTRLTVL.

Comments on this clonotype: A much larger clone sits a single nucleotide away, making a read error possible. V gene TRBV9 combines with J gene TRBJ2-1; D uncertain. The CDR3 is 17 amino acids. Germline V gene lookup returns CDR1 SGDLS and CDR2 YYNGEE. The CDR3 loop is CAGSVASEPRVHNEQFF. CDR3 DNA sequence: TGTGCCGGCAGCGTAGCCTCGGAACCTCGGGTTCACAATGAGCAGTTCTTC. The full variable domain, its missing parts supplied by reference TRBV9 and TRBJ2-1, is DSGVTQTPKHLITATGQRVTLRCSPRSGDLSVYWYQQSLDQGLQFLIQYYNGEERAKGNILERFSAQQFPDLHSELNLSSLELGDSALYFCAGSVASEPRVHNEQFFGPGTRLTVL.

This clonotype was counted once. J is TRBJ1-2 and V is TRBV19; D uncertain. The CDR3 loop spans 15 amino acids. Germline V lookup: CDR1 LNHDA, CDR2 SQIVND (reference sequence). V was cut by 3 bases and J by 0 bases, with 11 bases left in between. CDR3 coding DNA: TGTGCCAGTAGTATCGTCGGGAACACTAACTATGGCTACACCTTC. The encoded protein is CASSIVGNTNYGYTF.

The chain has TRBV12-3 or TRBV12-4 and TRBJ1-1, with D unresolved. CDR3 length: 15 amino acids. V was cut by 0 bases and J by 1 base, with 9 bases left in between. The CDR3 DNA is TGTGCCAGCAGTTTAGCTCGGACGGAGAACACTGAAGCTTTCTTT. It yields the protein CASSLARTENTEAFF.

The chain joins TRBV9 to TRBJ2-3, with TRBD2 matching 14 bases. V gave up 4 bases and J gave up 5 bases; unmatched junction bases: 12. This CDR3 spans 18 amino acids. Germline CDR1 is SGDLS and CDR2 is YYNGEE. CDR3 residues: CASSQEPRGLAGGDTQYF. CDR3 coding DNA: TGTGCCAGCAGCCAAGAGCCTAGAGGACTAGCGGGGGGAGATACGCAGTATTTT.

This clonotype occurred many times. The V gene is TRBV7-2, the J gene TRBJ2-7, with 9 nucleotides matching TRBD1. V was pared by 5 bases and J by 0 bases, with 5 bases of the junction left unmatched. This CDR3 contains 15 residues. Germline CDR1 and CDR2: SGHTA and FQGNSA. CDR3: CASSHRDRVSYEQYF. Here the CDR3 DNA reads TGTGCCAGCAGCCACCGGGACAGGGTCTCCTACGAGCAGTACTTC.

Worth noting for this clonotype: Compared with germline, one end of the junction differs, possibly owing to a read error. This chain links TRBV24-1 with TRBJ1-6; no clear D gene. Germline V gives CDR1 KGHDR, CDR2 SFDVKD. The CDR3 has 16 residues. CDR3 sequence: CATSDLDITHNSPPHF. In DNA form, the CDR3 reads TGTGCCACCAGTGACCTTGACATAACTCATAATTCACCCCCCCACTTT.

The rearrangement links TRBV5-6 to TRBJ1-1, with D perhaps matching TRBD1 (6 bases). Germline V gene sequence: CDR1 SGHDT, CDR2 YYEEEE. The CDR3 is 15 residues long. Trimming stripped 2 bases from V and 0 bases from J, with 11 bases between. This CDR3 reads CASSLGGFMNTEAFF. For the CDR3, the DNA is TGTGCCAGCAGCTTAGGGGGGTTTATGAACACTGAAGCTTTCTTT. Complete variable domain (other parts from reference TRBV5-6 and TRBJ1-1): DAGVTQSPTHLIKTRGQQVTLRCSPKSGHDTVSWYQQALGQGPQFIFQYYEEEERQRGNFPDRFSGHQFPNYSSELNVNALLLGDSALYLCASSLGGFMNTEAFFGQGTRLTVV.

The genes are TRBV3-1 and TRBJ2-2; possible D gene TRBD2, 6 bases. The CDR3 loop spans 16 amino acids. The germline V and J ends were trimmed by 0 bases and 5 bases, with 13 bases remaining between them. Germline CDR1 reads LGHDT; CDR2 reads YNNKEL (reference sequence). The DNA for the CDR3 is TGTGCCAGCAGCCAAGAAACGCGGGGTTGGACCGGGGAGCTGTTTTTT. Protein product: CASSQETRGWTGELFF.

The rearrangement uses TRBV7-2 and TRBJ2-5; 7 bases are shared with TRBD1. V was clipped by 6 bases and J by 4 bases; unmatched bases: 5. The CDR3 has 13 residues. Germline V gives CDR1 SGHTA, CDR2 FQGNSA. This CDR3 reads CASRRGLAETQYF. CDR3 nucleotides: TGTGCCAGCAGGAGGGGGCTTGCAGAGACCCAGTACTTC.

This clonotype was observed a few times. V gene TRBV7-3 combines with J gene TRBJ2-3; the D gene is possibly TRBD1 (5 bases). V was clipped by 6 bases and J by 8 bases, with 12 bases between them. The CDR3 sequence is 12 residues long. Germline V gene lookup returns CDR1 SGHTA and CDR2 FQGTGA. CDR3 loop: CASSRSQGTQYF. The CDR3 DNA is TGTGCCAGCAGTCGGAGCCAGGGTACGCAGTATTTT.

The chain employs TRBV14 and TRBJ2-6; the D is unclear. Germline CDR1 and CDR2: SGHDN and FVKESK. The CDR3 has 14 residues. V lost 3 bases to trimming and J lost 4 bases, with 7 bases between them. CDR3 in DNA: TGTGCCAGCAGCCAGGGCTCCGGGGCCAACGTCCTGACTTTC. Protein sequence: CASSQGSGANVLTF.

This clonotype showed up many times. The chain joins TRBV20-1 to TRBJ2-2; either TRBD1 or TRBD2 may fit D (5 bases each). CDR1 is DFQATT and CDR2 is SNEGSKA in the germline V gene (reference sequence). This CDR3 has 14 amino acids. Trimming stripped 0 bases from V and 5 bases from J, with 10 bases between. CDR3: CSARDREKTGELFF. Here the CDR3 DNA reads TGCAGTGCTAGAGACAGGGAGAAGACCGGGGAGCTGTTTTTT.

In regard to this clonotype: A single base separates this from a much larger clone, so it may be a read error. The chain carries TRBV19 and TRBJ2-7; D gene uncertain. This CDR3 spans 13 amino acids. Germline loops: CDR1 LNHDA, CDR2 SQIVND (reference sequence). With 1 base removed from V and 3 bases from J, the gap between germline ends came to 7 bases. The CDR3 spells CASSIGWGYEQYF. As DNA, the CDR3 is TGTGCCAGTAGTATAGGGTGGGGCTACGAGCAGTACTTC.

The CDR3 region is CATSSSRDFFPEQFF. CDR3 nucleotides: TGTGCCACCAGCAGTTCCCGGGACTTCTTTCCTGAGCAGTTCTTC. The chain joins TRBV15 to TRBJ2-1, with D maybe TRBD2 (6 bases). Trimming took 3 bases from V and 9 from J, leaving 18 bases between them. Looked up from germline, CDR1 is LNHNV and CDR2 is YYDKDF (reference sequence). The CDR3 totals 15 residues.

At least ten counts were recorded for this clonotype. The chain has TRBV5-8 and TRBJ1-2; 7 bases are shared with TRBD1. This CDR3 is built from 14 residues. V trimming: 4 bases; J trimming: 3 bases; junction bases outside the gene matches: 6. CDR1 SGHTS and CDR2 YDEGEE come from the germline V gene. The chain's CDR3 is CASSGTGTDYGYTF. The CDR3 DNA is TGTGCCAGCAGCGGAACCGGGACAGACTATGGCTACACCTTC.

The V and J genes are TRBV9 and TRBJ2-7; 9 nucleotides align to TRBD1. This CDR3 has 15 residues. V lost 4 bases and J lost 6; bases outside the gene matches: 11. Germline lookup yields CDR1 SGDLS and CDR2 YYNGEE. The CDR3, as DNA: TGTGCCAGCAGCAAAGGACAGGGGTCTGTCGCCGAGCAGTACTTC. As protein: CASSKGQGSVAEQYF. Looking up the rest from reference TRBV9 and TRBJ2-7 gives the full variable domain: DSGVTQTPKHLITATGQRVTLRCSPRSGDLSVYWYQQSLDQGLQFLIQYYNGEERAKGNILERFSAQQFPDLHSELNLSSLELGDSALYFCASSKGQGSVAEQYFGPGTRLTVT.

V and J are TRBV20-1 and TRBJ2-7; 12 nucleotides line up with TRBD2. This CDR3 is 15 amino acids long. V shed 3 bases and J 5 bases; nucleotides not matched to a gene: 8. Germline CDR1 is DFQATT and CDR2 is SNEGSKA (reference sequence). CDR3 residues: CSARNQLAGGNEQYF. CDR3 bases: TGCAGTGCTAGGAACCAACTAGCGGGAGGAAACGAGCAGTACTTC.

This chain uses TRBV29-1 with TRBJ2-7, with 9 bases matching TRBD1. In germline, CDR1 is SQVTM, CDR2 ANQGSEA. This CDR3 has 14 amino acids. Trimming took 4 bases from V and 4 from J; bases not matched to a gene: 8. The CDR3, as DNA: TGCAGCGTTGGAGGGACAGGGACGATATACGAGCAGTACTTC. This translates into CSVGGTGTIYEQYF.

This clonotype has only one observation. This is likely a read error, given that the CDR3 carries no conserved phenylalanine or tryptophan at its end. This chain uses TRBV24-1 with TRBJ2-2; 10 bases are a match to TRBD2. CDR1 and CDR2 (germline): KGHDR, SFDVKD. CDR3 length: 19 residues. Trimming removed 4 bases from V and 1 base from J; junction bases left unmatched: 11. CDR3 coding DNA: TGTGCCACCAGTGAACTAGCGGGGAGAGGTGAATTGAACACCGGGGAGCTGTTTCTT. Protein sequence: CATSELAGRGELNTGELFL.

The V call is TRBV20-1, the J call TRBJ1-6, with 10 bases matching TRBD1. V shed 4 bases and J 8 bases; nucleotides not matched to a gene: 8. CDR3 length: 15 residues. From germline, CDR1 is DFQATT and CDR2 SNEGSKA (reference sequence). CDR3 amino acids: CSATRTGGGYSPLHF. Here the CDR3 DNA reads TGCAGTGCTACAAGGACAGGGGGAGGGTATTCACCCCTCCACTTT.

The chain uses TRBV7-6 and TRBJ2-7; D is unresolved. The germline V and J ends were trimmed by 6 bases and 0 bases, with 15 bases remaining between them. The CDR3 sequence is 15 residues long. CDR1 is SGHVS, CDR2 FNYEAQ, per germline. DNA of the CDR3: TGTGCCAGCAGTTACGCACAGTCCTTCTCCTACGAGCAGTACTTC. Translated: CASSYAQSFSYEQYF. The full variable domain, in which reference TRBV7-6 and TRBJ2-7 provide the parts outside the CDR3, is GAGVSQSPRYKVTKRGQDVALRCDPISGHVSLYWYRQALGQGPEFLTYFNYEAQQDKSGLPNDRFSAERPEGSISTLTIQRTEQRDSAMYRCASSYAQSFSYEQYFGPGTRLTVT.

The chain combines TRBV7-3 with TRBJ1-2, with D uncertain. The CDR3 loop spans 13 amino acids. Germline loops: CDR1 SGHTA, CDR2 FQGTGA. The V gene lost 5 bases and the J gene lost 7 bases, with 14 bases spanning the gap. Written as DNA, the CDR3 is TGTGCCAGCAGCGTAGGCAGCAATTGTGGCTACACCTTC. Protein sequence: CASSVGSNCGYTF.

V is TRBV5-1 and J is TRBJ1-1; the D gene is possibly TRBD1 (5 bases). V lost 3 bases to trimming and J lost 1 base, with 10 bases between them. CDR3 length: 14 amino acids. Per the germline V gene, CDR1 is SGHRS and CDR2 is YFSETQ. CDR3 sequence reads: CASSSRGPNTEAFF. The CDR3 DNA is TGCGCCAGCAGCTCCCGGGGCCCGAACACTGAAGCTTTCTTT.

This clonotype was observed a few times. The chain employs TRBV7-3 and TRBJ2-5; 8 positions agree with TRBD2. Germline CDR1 SGHTA, CDR2 FQGTGA. This CDR3 is built from 15 residues. J lost 0 bases, V lost 2 bases, and 2 bases had no gene match. The CDR3 loop reads CASSLGSGDQETQYF. DNA for the CDR3: TGTGCCAGCAGCTTAGGTAGCGGGGACCAAGAGACCCAGTACTTC.